This note documents a single T cell receptor (beta chain) sequence. Its cognate antigen has yet to be identified. There are no base qualities to consult, and no much larger clone falls within one base. CDR1 and CDR2 were assigned from the germline V gene (reference sequence) as LNHDA and SQIVND. Trimming at the junction amounts to 2 bases on V and 2 bases on J, and the germline ends lie 13 bases apart. The cysteine opens and the phenylalanine closes a CDR3 of 15 amino acids. Here the CDR3 DNA is all that survives: 45 bases in frame from base 1. Collaborating institutions collected whole blood in K2EDTA tubes following their own protocols. For TCRbeta analysis, collaborator samples were shipped as frozen whole blood, as isolated PBMCs, or as DNA extracted from either sample type. The sample originates from a study of blood T cell repertoires in COVID-19 (dated by TCRdb to between 2020 and 2021). In the study overall: The collaborator samples originated in the United States, Italy and Spain and spanned the acute and convalescent phases of COVID-19. The material from the prospective study consisted of cDNA or gDNA derived from T cells, B-cell-depleted T cells, or PBMCs. Deeply sampled blood TCRbeta repertoires from subjects exposed to, actively infected with, or recovered from COVID-19 were included in the dataset. The repertoires were released in a freely available public database meant as a resource for research on the immune response to SARS-CoV-2. Samples were obtained from the ongoing ImmuneRACE study (first 160 participants) and from 1,254 subjects provided by 6 global collaborators. Nearly every sample came with metadata listing a de-identified subject ID, COVID-19 status, age in years and sex. Where available, HLA class I and class II types were obtained from metadata supplied by the sample provider rather than from assay-based typing.

Overall study outcomes, separate from this receptor: How much clinical and demographic metadata was included differed by source and by participant, and the metadata was provided uncurated.

TCRbeta CDR3 regions were amplified from genomic DNA using the immunoSEQ Assay, a bias-controlled multiplex PCR. As for the authors' bioinformatics: Nucleated cell counts per sample were estimated from amplification of reference gene primers within the assay. Sequence reads were collapsed and filtered to measure the absolute abundance of every unique TCRbeta CDR3 rearrangement. For each sample, productive Simpson clonality was calculated as the square root of Simpson's diversity index across productive rearrangements. Imported from immuneACCESS, the table was reduced by TCRdb to in-frame sequences with V and J called. These copies leave out some clones; in studies compared against another copy, an unresolved V gene accounts for under half, and the cause of the remainder is not known. Clone size and V and J calls were adopted from that table, with D and trimming inferred from the DNA. In all, the sample holds just over 250,000 clones, and roughly 86% of those were seen once. The ten largest clones add up to less than 3% of the sample.

This TCR was sampled from a woman between 45 and 60 years old with acute or convalescent COVID-19. The sample comprised peripheral blood. The rearrangement joined TRBV19 to TRBJ2-7, with no D gene named confidently. DNA sequence: TGTGCCAGTAGTATAAATCCAGGATCCACCTACGAGCAGTACTTC. This is translated as CASSINPGSTYEQYF.